Below, 29 T cell receptor beta chains from the same sample are listed, as sequenced in a study of OX40 agonist ivuxolimab in advanced cancers. Library creation used the immunoSEQ multiplex PCR assay. TCRdb took over this immuneACCESS table, retaining in-frame rearrangements with V and J assigned. Such tables are incomplete; in checked studies, under half of the missing clones stem from an unresolved V gene, and the remainder is unexplained. The sample contains about 84,000 clones, 85% of them found a single time. Approximately 0.2% of the sample belongs to the ten largest clones. The material sequenced was CD4+ or CD8+ T cells sorted from blood, taken in a trial of the OX40 agonist ivuxolimab. These TCRs come from an adult with an advanced solid tumor such as melanoma, head and neck, liver or kidney cancer.

This sequence joins TRBV7-6 and TRBJ1-2; TRBD1 matches 9 bases. V dropped 5 bases and J dropped 4; count of bases not matched to a gene: 5. Germline V gives CDR1 SGHVS, CDR2 FNYEAQ. CDR3 size: 14 residues. The CDR3 region has the DNA TGTGCCAGCAGCCCGGGACAGGGCTTCTATGGCTACACCTTC. Its protein is CASSPGQGFYGYTF.

The CDR3 loop is CASSRVLETQYF. CDR3 DNA: TGTGCCAGCAGTCGGGTCTTAGAGACCCAGTACTTC. This chain connects TRBV2 to TRBJ2-5; D gene unclear. The CDR3 extends over 12 amino acids. Trimming removed 5 bases from V and 4 bases from J, with 8 bases in between. Germline values: CDR1 SNHLY, CDR2 FYNNEI.

The CDR3 nucleotides are TGTGCCAGCAGCCGCCGACTAGCGGGGGACAATGAGCAGTTCTTC. Amino acids: CASSRRLAGDNEQFF. This chain connects TRBV11-2 to TRBJ2-1; 12 bases are shared with TRBD2. The CDR3 runs 15 residues. Germline V gene data show CDR1 as SGHAT and CDR2 as FQNNGV. Unmatched junction bases numbered 4, after V lost 5 bases and J lost 5 bases.

The chain employs TRBV5-6 and TRBJ2-1, with D possibly matching TRBD1 (5 bases). CDR3 length equals 12 residues. Per germline, CDR1 SGHDT and CDR2 YYEEEE. The germline V and J ends were trimmed by 4 bases and 4 bases, with 6 bases remaining between them. CDR3 nucleotide sequence: TGTGCCAGCAGCGGACAATACAATGAGCAGTTCTTC. This encodes CASSGQYNEQFF.

In this sample, this clone turned up a few times. The chain links TRBV18 to TRBJ2-7; D might be TRBD1 (6 bases). The CDR3 contains 14 residues. Germline CDR1 reads KGHSH; CDR2 reads LQKENI. V lost 6 bases and J lost 4, with 16 bases in between. CDR3 sequence reads: CASSPGQPRYEQYF. DNA of the CDR3: TGTGCCAGCTCTCCCGGACAGCCCCGATACGAGCAGTACTTC.

This chain uses TRBV6-4 with TRBJ1-5; no definite D call. The V gene's germline CDR1 is MRHNA and CDR2 SNTAGT. The CDR3 runs to 15 residues. V lost 0 bases, J lost 2 bases, and 8 bases lay in between. The CDR3 nucleotides are TGTGCCAGCAGTGACTCCCAGAAAGGCAATCAGCCCCAGCATTTT. It yields the protein CASSDSQKGNQPQHF.

CDR3 region: CASSGQRGYTF. CDR3 nucleotides: TGTGCCAGCAGTGGACAGCGTGGCTACACCTTC. The chain uses TRBV2 and TRBJ1-2; perhaps TRBD1 as D (5 bases). This CDR3 comprises 11 residues. Trimming pared 4 bases from V and 7 bases from J, leaving 7 bases between. Germline V gene lookup returns CDR1 SNHLY and CDR2 FYNNEI. Looking up the rest from reference TRBV2 and TRBJ1-2 gives the full variable domain: EPEVTQTPSHQVTQMGQEVILRCVPISNHLYFYWYRQILGQKVEFLVSFYNNEISEKSEIFDDQFSVERPDGSNFTLKIRSTKLEDSAMYFCASSGQRGYTFGSGTRLTVV.

J is TRBJ2-2 and V is TRBV2; TRBD2 agrees at 8 bases. CDR1 and CDR2 (germline): SNHLY, FYNNEI. The ends lost 8 bases at V and 0 bases at J; junction bases unmatched: 8. CDR3 length: 16 residues. CDR3 in amino acids: CASLEAGAANTGELFF. The CDR3 nucleotides read TGTGCCAGCCTTGAAGCGGGGGCCGCGAACACCGGGGAGCTGTTTTTT.

J is TRBJ2-7 and V is TRBV7-9, with a weak D call TRBD2 (6 bases). This CDR3 is 16 amino acids long. In germline, CDR1 is SEHNR, CDR2 FQNEAQ (reference sequence). V lost 3 bases and J 0 bases, leaving 15 bases between the germline ends. In nucleotides, the CDR3 is TGTGCCAGCAGCTTCCCCCCCAGGACTAACTCCTACGAGCAGTACTTC. Amino acid sequence: CASSFPPRTNSYEQYF. The whole variable domain, remainder taken from reference TRBV7-9 and TRBJ2-7, is DTGVSQNPRHKITKRGQNVTFRCDPISEHNRLYWYRQTLGQGPEFLTYFQNEAQLEKSRLLSDRFSAERPKGSFSTLEIQRTEQGDSAMYLCASSFPPRTNSYEQYFGPGTRLTVT.

V usage is TRBV28 and J usage is TRBJ1-1; D possibly corresponds to TRBD1 (6 bases). V lost 3 bases to trimming and J lost 9 bases, with 8 bases between them. Germline V gene lookup returns CDR1 MDHEN and CDR2 SYDVKM. There are 11 residues in the CDR3. CDR3 DNA sequence: TGTGCCAGCAGTTTCACAGGGAAAGCTTTCTTT. It is translated as CASSFTGKAFF.

As to this clone: One end of the junction does not line up with germline, which may come from a read error. The rearrangement uses TRBV5-1 and TRBJ1-2, with D hard to call. Germline lookup yields CDR1 SGHRS and CDR2 YFSETQ. This CDR3 is 14 amino acids long. The CDR3 DNA reads TGCACCAGCAGCGCCAACATGGGTCTATATGGCTACACCTTC. Translated, it gives CTSSANMGLYGYTF.

This clone is a singleton in its sample. This rearrangement joins TRBV5-1 to TRBJ1-4; 7 bases align to TRBD1. Germline CDR1 and CDR2: SGHRS and YFSETQ. This CDR3 contains 14 residues. With V trimmed by 4 bases and J by 4 bases, 4 bases remained unmatched. CDR3 residues: CASSAGTDNEKLFF. The CDR3, as DNA: TGCGCCAGCAGCGCCGGGACAGATAATGAAAAACTGTTTTTT.

The chain combines TRBV28 with TRBJ2-7, with D possibly TRBD1 on 6 matching bases. Per the germline V gene, CDR1 is MDHEN and CDR2 is SYDVKM. The germline V and J ends were trimmed by 5 bases and 0 bases, with 11 bases remaining between them. CDR3 length: 14 amino acids. CDR3 sequence reads: CASSIRTVSYEQYF. DNA of the CDR3: TGTGCCAGCAGTATAAGGACAGTCTCCTACGAGCAGTACTTC.

The table lists this clone with a few counts. V gene TRBV19 combines with J gene TRBJ1-2; D gene unclear. Germline CDR1 and CDR2: LNHDA and SQIVND (reference sequence). There are 15 residues in the CDR3. V gave up 10 bases and J gave up 4 bases, with 22 bases separating them. The CDR3 region has the DNA TGTGCCACCAAGCCCCAACGGGGAGAGAGCTATGGCTACACCTTC. Its protein product is CATKPQRGESYGYTF. The full variable domain, with the rest looked up from reference TRBV19 and TRBJ1-2, is DGGITQSPKYLFRKEGQNVTLSCEQNLNHDAMYWYRQDPGQGLRLIYYSQIVNDFQKGDIAEGYSVSREKKESFPLTVTSAQKNPTAFYLCATKPQRGESYGYTFGSGTRLTVV.

The table lists this clone with a count of one. This sequence joins TRBV11-3 and TRBJ2-3; D is ambiguous. V was cut by 5 bases and J by 5 bases, with 11 bases left in between. Germline V gives CDR1 SGHNT, CDR2 YENEEA. The CDR3 is 13 amino acids. In DNA, the CDR3 is TGTGCCAGCAGCGCTTTCAACGGAGATACGCAGTATTTT. Encoded protein: CASSAFNGDTQYF.

V usage is TRBV18 and J usage is TRBJ2-3; D is unclear. CDR1 is KGHSH, CDR2 LQKENI, per germline. The CDR3 loop spans 13 amino acids. V was cut by 3 bases and J by 1 base, with 5 bases left in between. This CDR3 is CASSPTGTDTQYF. In nucleotides, the CDR3 is TGTGCCAGCTCACCGACGGGCACAGATACGCAGTATTTT.

The J gene is TRBJ1-4, the V gene TRBV15; D may be TRBD1 (6 bases). The germline V gene has CDR1 LNHNV and CDR2 YYDKDF (reference sequence). The CDR3 extends over 16 amino acids. The V end was cut by 1 base, the J end by 3 bases, with 12 bases between. CDR3 protein: CATSRVGGASNEKLFF. In DNA, the CDR3 is TGTGCCACCAGCAGAGTAGGGGGGGCTTCTAATGAAAAACTGTTTTTT.

The chain links TRBV28 to TRBJ2-7; 7 bases are a match to TRBD1. With V trimmed by 5 bases and J by 3 bases, 7 bases remained unmatched. This CDR3 region has 14 residues. The germline V gene encodes CDR1 MDHEN and CDR2 SYDVKM. Here the CDR3 DNA reads TGTGCCAGCAGTGAAAGACAGGGAGTCTACGAGCAGTACTTC. Its translation: CASSERQGVYEQYF.

The chain uses TRBV6-5 and TRBJ1-2; 7 bases line up with TRBD1. This CDR3 comprises 15 residues. Germline V gene lookup returns CDR1 MNHEY and CDR2 SVGAGI. V was pared by 0 bases and J by 4 bases, with 5 bases of the junction left unmatched. Here the CDR3 reads CASSYSKGASYGYTF. For the CDR3, the DNA is TGTGCCAGCAGTTACTCTAAGGGGGCGAGCTATGGCTACACCTTC.

The chain has TRBV20-1 and TRBJ2-1; D gene uncertain. The CDR3 has 10 residues. V lost 6 bases and J 6 bases, leaving 6 bases between the germline ends. The germline V gene encodes CDR1 DFQATT and CDR2 SNEGSKA (reference sequence). The CDR3 nucleotides are TGCAGTGCCATCAGCAATGAGCAGTTCTTC. This gives the protein CSAISNEQFF.

The CDR3 protein is CSVEGQGLSGYTF. The CDR3 DNA reads as TGCAGCGTTGAAGGTCAGGGGTTGAGTGGCTACACCTTC. The V and J genes are TRBV29-1 and TRBJ1-2; D possibly corresponds to TRBD1 (6 bases). The germline CDR1 and CDR2 sequences are SQVTM and ANQGSEA. Trimming left V 1 base short and J 7 bases short, with 13 bases between. The CDR3 runs to 13 residues.

The gene calls are TRBV6-6 and TRBJ2-2; no firm D call. This CDR3 is built from 14 residues. V was pared by 0 bases and J by 7 bases, with 9 bases between. Germline V CDR1 and CDR2: MNHNY, SVGAGI (reference sequence). The CDR3 region has the DNA TGTGCCAGCAGTTACTCCCACACCCACGGGGAGCTGTTTTTT. Protein product: CASSYSHTHGELFF.

This clone was seen a handful of times. The same CDR3 arises from other DNA sequences in this sample as well. The genes are TRBV7-2 and TRBJ2-1, with 7 nucleotides matching TRBD1. Germline CDR1 SGHTA, CDR2 FQGNSA. The CDR3 covers 15 residues. The trim removed 6 bases at V and 1 base at J, leaving 6 bases unmatched. This CDR3 reads CASSLDRFSYNEQFF. The DNA for the CDR3 is TGTGCCAGCAGTTTGGACAGGTTTTCCTACAATGAGCAGTTCTTC.

This clone was counted a few times. This sequence joins TRBV7-8 and TRBJ2-7; TRBD1 might be the D (5 bases). Germline CDR1 SGHVS, CDR2 FQNEAQ. The CDR3 runs to 16 residues. Trimming took off 4 bases at V and 3 bases at J, with 19 bases between the two ends. CDR3 DNA sequence: TGTGCCAGCAGCTCAGGCCCCAGGGTGAGCATCTACGAGCAGTACTTC. This gives the protein CASSSGPRVSIYEQYF.

The CDR3 nucleotides read TGTGCCAGCTCCCGGAGGGAGGGGTTTCGAATTGAAGCTTTCTTT. It yields the protein CASSRREGFRIEAFF. The V gene is TRBV18, the J gene TRBJ1-1, with D perhaps matching TRBD1 (5 bases). The germline CDR1 and CDR2 sequences are KGHSH and LQKENI. This CDR3 region has 15 residues. Trimming cost V 6 bases and J 7 bases, with 21 bases left between them.

The chain has TRBV19 and TRBJ1-5; a possible D gene is TRBD1 (6 bases). Germline CDR1 reads LNHDA; CDR2 reads SQIVND (reference sequence). V lost 7 bases, J lost 6 bases, and 16 bases lay in between. This CDR3 is 14 amino acids long. The CDR3 nucleotides are TGTGCCAGTACCCTGGGGGGGCTGGGTCAGCCCCAGCATTTT. Its translation is CASTLGGLGQPQHF. Full variable domain (remainder filled in from reference TRBV19 and TRBJ1-5): DGGITQSPKYLFRKEGQNVTLSCEQNLNHDAMYWYRQDPGQGLRLIYYSQIVNDFQKGDIAEGYSVSREKKESFPLTVTSAQKNPTAFYLCASTLGGLGQPQHFGDGTRLSIL.

V gene TRBV7-3 combines with J gene TRBJ2-3; 12 bases map to TRBD2. This CDR3 spans 20 amino acids. J was trimmed by 9 bases and V by 2 bases; bases with no gene match: 21. From germline, CDR1 is SGHTA and CDR2 FQGTGA. The CDR3 loop reads CASSLSPPYGLAGGPETQYF. Here the CDR3 DNA reads TGTGCCAGCAGCTTATCCCCCCCTTACGGTCTAGCGGGAGGGCCTGAAACGCAGTATTTT.

The V gene is TRBV2, the J gene TRBJ1-1, with TRBD1 matching 8 bases. Germline assignment: CDR1 SNHLY and CDR2 FYNNEI. With V trimmed by 7 bases and J by 7 bases, 5 bases remained unmatched. This CDR3 region has 12 residues. CDR3 protein: CASTRQGIEAFF. In DNA form, the CDR3 reads TGTGCCAGCACCCGACAGGGGATTGAAGCTTTCTTT.

This clone was seen only once. The V call is TRBV5-6, the J call TRBJ1-3; TRBD1 is a possible D gene (6 bases). The CDR3 is 14 amino acids. Per the germline V gene, CDR1 is SGHDT and CDR2 is YYEEEE. V lost 0 bases and J 2 bases, leaving 6 bases between the germline ends. CDR3 sequence (DNA): TGTGCCAGCAGCTTGGACAGGGCTGGAAACACCATATATTTT. It specifies CASSLDRAGNTIYF.